What follows describes a single T cell receptor beta chain. Using immunoSEQ multiplex PCR, the repertoire was profiled, and TCRdb retains in-frame clones only, with some absent. The sample lists about 55,000 clones; just over 90% were seen once. With 5 bases removed from V and 7 bases from J, the gap between germline ends came to 18 bases. The CDR3 contains 15 residues. CDR1 and CDR2 (germline): KGHSH, LQKENI. This sample is drawn from a study of blood T cell repertoires in COVID-19. The gene calls are TRBV18 and TRBJ1-3; TRBD1 is a possible D gene (6 bases). This receptor was obtained from a man in his forties with acute or convalescent COVID-19. Material for sequencing was peripheral blood. CDR3 sequence reads: CASSSIQGLMNTIYF. CDR3 nucleotides: TGTGCCAGCTCATCTATACAGGGCCTTATGAACACCATATATTTT.